This T cell receptor beta chain was obtained from a study of blood T cells in healthy people across ages. Using a J-beta primer mix together with a sample-barcoded 5' primer, a second PCR was run for roughly 7 to 11 cycles. Each cDNA molecule carried a tag from a template-switch adaptor that contained 12 random nucleotides. TCRdb reprocessed the 5' RACE reads with MiXCR, giving one entry per CDR3 protein. The sample holds 1.5 million to 2 million distinct CDR3 sequences, 30% to 35% seen once. V lost 5 bases and J lost 8, with 10 bases in between. This CDR3 is 12 amino acids long. Germline V gives CDR1 KGHDR, CDR2 SFDVKD. This clonotype was found a few times.

Sequenced input: blood. The chain has TRBV24-1 and TRBJ2-3, with D possibly matching TRBD1 (5 bases). The sequence came from a woman between 25 and 40 years old in good health. In nucleotides, the CDR3 is TGTGCCACCAGTGTACAGGCCGGTACGCAGTATTTT. Amino acid sequence: CATSVQAGTQYF.